These 9 T cell receptor beta chains were sequenced from one sample in a study of CD8+ T cells in alopecia areata. Extracted RNA was reverse transcribed into cDNA, the sequencing template. Assay used: immunoSEQ multiplex PCR; TCRdb lists only in-frame clones, some missing. Of roughly 180,000 clones listed, approximately 50% were seen once; the top ten hold 10%. The treatment: oral pan-JAK inhibitor, 5-10 mg twice daily. Sequenced material: CD8+ T cells sorted from blood, taken around week 54, from a patient treated with tofacitinib. The source is a human donor with alopecia areata.

The rearrangement links TRBV4-3 to TRBJ1-2, with 8 bases matching TRBD1. V lost 5 bases and J lost 8; bases outside the gene matches: 19. Germline V gene lookup returns CDR1 LGHNA and CDR2 YSLEER. The CDR3 is 17 residues long. The DNA of the CDR3 is TGCGCCAGCAGCTTGGCCTGGGGCAGGGGGCATCCCGGGGGCTACACCTTC. Amino acid sequence: CASSLAWGRGHPGGYTF.

This rearrangement joins TRBV5-1 to TRBJ1-2; 9 bases are a match to TRBD1. Germline V CDR1 and CDR2: SGHRS, YFSETQ. The CDR3 length is 14 residues. V was pared by 6 bases and J by 8 bases, with 11 bases of the junction left unmatched. In DNA, the CDR3 is TGCGCCAGCAAAGAGCCAGGACAGGGGAAAGGCTACACCTTC. Protein product: CASKEPGQGKGYTF.

Here the CDR3 DNA reads TGTGCCAGCAGTTTGGGGACAGGGGTAGGGGAGACCCAGTACTTC. Translating it yields CASSLGTGVGETQYF. The chain couples TRBV27 to TRBJ2-5; the match to TRBD1 covers 10 bases. The V gene end was trimmed by 3 bases and the J gene end by 5 bases; junction bases not matched to a gene: 6. Germline V gives CDR1 MNHEY, CDR2 SMNVEV (reference sequence). This CDR3 contains 15 residues.

This clone was observed a few times. The chain recombines TRBV7-9 with TRBJ2-2, with 11 bases aligning to TRBD1. The ends lost 9 bases at V and 5 bases at J; junction bases unmatched: 5. The CDR3 is 14 amino acids. Germline V gene lookup returns CDR1 SEHNR and CDR2 FQNEAQ (reference sequence). The CDR3 sequence is CARGQGARTGELFF. CDR3 coding DNA: TGTGCCAGAGGACAGGGGGCGCGAACCGGGGAGCTGTTTTTT.

The rearrangement uses TRBV4-1 and TRBJ2-1; TRBD1 might be the D (5 bases). Germline V gene data show CDR1 as MGHRA and CDR2 as YSYEKL. The V end was cut by 4 bases, the J end by 5 bases, with 6 bases between. This CDR3 is built from 12 residues. For the CDR3, the DNA is TGCGCCAGCAGCCCGACAGACAATGAGCAGTTCTTC. The encoded protein is CASSPTDNEQFF.

This clone was counted only a few times. J is TRBJ2-5 and V is TRBV27; D might be TRBD2 (6 bases). The germline V gene encodes CDR1 MNHEY and CDR2 SMNVEV (reference sequence). There are 15 residues in the CDR3. V was trimmed by 3 bases and J by 5 bases, leaving 16 bases between them. The DNA of the CDR3 is TGTGCCAGCAGTTTGTGGCGCGGGGACGGGGAGACCCAGTACTTC. This gives the protein CASSLWRGDGETQYF.

The chain recombines TRBV27 with TRBJ2-5, with 10 nucleotides matching TRBD2. Germline CDR1 is MNHEY and CDR2 is SMNVEV (reference sequence). V gave up 6 bases and J gave up 3 bases; unmatched junction bases: 4. The CDR3 is made up of 14 amino acids. The CDR3 nucleotides are TGTGCCAGCAGCTACCTAGCGGGGGAAGAGACCCAGTACTTC. The encoded protein is CASSYLAGEETQYF.

Points on this clone: The sample has other DNA sequences that encode this CDR3 too. The CDR3 region has the DNA TGTGCCAGCAGTGAAGGGAGGTTGAACACTGAAGCTTTCTTT. Translating it yields CASSEGRLNTEAFF. The chain carries TRBV2 and TRBJ1-1; D not resolved. The V gene's germline CDR1 is SNHLY and CDR2 FYNNEI. The CDR3 consists of 14 residues. The V gene lost 1 base and the J gene lost 0 bases, with 6 bases spanning the gap.

The V call is TRBV4-1, the J call TRBJ2-5; 8 bases are shared with TRBD2. Germline V gene lookup returns CDR1 MGHRA and CDR2 YSYEKL. The CDR3 has 15 amino acids. J lost 1 base, V lost 4 bases, and 5 bases had no gene match. The CDR3 loop is CASSLRTSSQETQYF. The CDR3 DNA sequence: TGCGCCAGCAGCCTAAGGACTAGCAGCCAAGAGACCCAGTACTTC.